Listed here are 23 T cell receptor beta chains from one sample, sequenced in a study of blood T cell repertoires in COVID-19 (dated by TCRdb to about 2020). The library came from the immunoSEQ multiplex PCR assay. The immuneACCESS repertoire file appears here via TCRdb, limited to in-frame rearrangements. These files lack a portion of the clones; in checked studies, under half of the deficit traces to unresolved V genes, and the cause of the others is not known. The sample has roughly 150,000 clones on record, around 81% of them singletons. About 5.6% of the sample goes to the ten largest clones. Sequencing was done on a sample of PBMCs or T cells enriched from blood (not recorded which). Receptors originate from a man in his forties who had recovered from COVID-19.

This chain connects TRBV19 to TRBJ2-6, with D unclear. CDR3 length: 15 amino acids. Trimming removed 8 bases from V and 2 bases from J, with 13 bases in between. Germline CDR1 LNHDA, CDR2 SQIVND (reference sequence). Here the CDR3 reads CASYGRLTGANVLTF. The DNA of the CDR3 is TGTGCCAGTTATGGCAGGTTAACTGGGGCCAACGTCCTGACTTTC.

The chain is built from TRBV6-5 and TRBJ2-7; weak D call: TRBD2 (5 bases). This CDR3 has 14 amino acids. Trimming cost V 0 bases and J 3 bases, with 9 bases left between them. Germline V gene data show CDR1 as MNHEY and CDR2 as SVGAGI. The chain's CDR3 is CASSYSTGNYEQYF. In nucleotides, the CDR3 is TGTGCCAGCAGTTACTCTACCGGGAACTACGAGCAGTACTTC.

The chain links TRBV5-1 to TRBJ1-3; D call uncertain. Deletions cut 0 bases from V and 0 bases from J, with 7 bases between. Germline CDR1 SGHRS, CDR2 YFSETQ. The CDR3 contains 15 residues. As DNA, the CDR3 is TGCGCCAGCAGCTTGGTGGGGAGCTCTGGAAACACCATATATTTT. Protein sequence: CASSLVGSSGNTIYF.

This clone has a handful of counts. Other DNA sequences in this specimen translate into the identical CDR3. This sequence joins TRBV11-3 and TRBJ2-2; a weak D match, TRBD1 (5 bases). The CDR3 loop spans 13 amino acids. V was shortened by 3 bases and J by 6 bases, with 8 bases between the two germline ends. Germline V gives CDR1 SGHNT, CDR2 YENEEA. The CDR3 nucleotides are TGTGCCAGCAGCTTGAAAGGGGCCGGGGAGCTGTTTTTT. It yields the protein CASSLKGAGELFF.

The chain employs TRBV21-1 and TRBJ2-1; TRBD1, as called in the table, went unchecked against the DNA. TRBV21-1 is flagged as a pseudogene. The CDR3 consists of 16 residues. The CDR3 loop is CASSPWAQGWVQEQFF. The DNA of the CDR3 is TGTGCCAGCAGCCCGTGGGCCCAGGGTTGGGTCCAGGAGCAGTTCTTC.

The V gene is TRBV7-9, the J gene TRBJ1-1; weak D call: TRBD1 (5 bases). Trimming took off 4 bases at V and 3 bases at J, with 12 bases between the two ends. CDR1 is SEHNR, CDR2 FQNEAQ, per germline (reference sequence). The CDR3 sequence is 14 residues long. The CDR3, as DNA: TGTGCCAGCAGCTCGCAGGGTAAGGACACTGAAGCTTTCTTT. Protein sequence: CASSSQGKDTEAFF.

The chain recombines TRBV18 with TRBJ2-1; D possibly corresponds to TRBD2 (5 bases). There are 17 residues in the CDR3. Trimming shortened V by 3 bases and J by 3 bases, and 18 bases separated the two germline ends. CDR1 is KGHSH and CDR2 is LQKENI in the germline V gene. DNA of the CDR3: TGTGCCAGCTCACCTATTCTTGGTAGCGCCGACTACAATGAGCAGTTCTTC. Amino acids: CASSPILGSADYNEQFF.

The chain couples TRBV4-2 to TRBJ1-3, with a tentative D call TRBD1 (5 bases). Trimming took 1 base from V and 0 from J, leaving 10 bases between them. CDR1 and CDR2 (germline): LGHNA, YNFKEQ. The CDR3 has 16 amino acids. CDR3 sequence reads: CASSQVTRDSGNTIYF. The CDR3 DNA sequence: TGTGCCAGCAGCCAAGTAACCAGGGACTCTGGAAACACCATATATTTT.

This chain uses TRBV5-1 with TRBJ1-2; 8 nucleotides line up with TRBD1. Germline trimming cut 4 bases from V and 10 bases from J; bases unmatched to any gene: 12. CDR3 length: 14 residues. CDR1 SGHRS and CDR2 YFSETQ come from the germline V gene. CDR3 residues: CASSPTGAIEDYTF. CDR3 in DNA: TGCGCCAGCAGCCCGACAGGGGCGATAGAAGACTACACCTTC.

This clone was counted many times. This chain uses TRBV7-9 with TRBJ1-2; no firm D call. Trimming stripped 0 bases from V and 2 bases from J, with 7 bases between. This CDR3 is 14 amino acids long. CDR1 is SEHNR, CDR2 FQNEAQ, per germline (reference sequence). DNA for the CDR3: TGTGCCAGCAGCTTAGCCGGGTCCAACTATGGCTACACCTTC. Its translation: CASSLAGSNYGYTF.

The chain combines TRBV18 with TRBJ1-2; TRBD1 matches at 7 bases. The J segment lost 0 bases and the V segment lost 6 bases, leaving 1 base of the junction unmatched. The CDR3 is made up of 13 amino acids. Germline CDR1 KGHSH, CDR2 LQKENI. The CDR3 bases are TGTGCCAGCTCGGGACAGTCTAACTATGGCTACACCTTC. Amino acids: CASSGQSNYGYTF.

V is TRBV30 and J is TRBJ2-5; D unclear. The CDR3 totals 14 residues. Trimming took off 0 bases at V and 1 base at J, with 9 bases between the two ends. Germline V gene data show CDR1 as GTSNPN and CDR2 as SVGIG (reference sequence). DNA for the CDR3: TGTGCCTGGAGTGTAGTGGCAGGCCAAGAGACCCAGTACTTC. This codes for CAWSVVAGQETQYF. The variable domain in full, completed from reference TRBV30 and TRBJ2-5, reads SQTIHQWPATLVQPVGSPLSLECTVEGTSNPNLYWYRQAAGRGLQLLFYSVGIGQISSEVPQNLSASRPQDRQFILSSKKLLLSDSGFYLCAWSVVAGQETQYFGPGTRLLVL.

As regards this clone: Other DNA sequences in this specimen translate into the identical CDR3. The rearrangement joins TRBV9 to TRBJ2-1; 15 nucleotides match TRBD2. This CDR3 has 17 residues. The V gene's germline CDR1 is SGDLS and CDR2 YYNGEE. Germline trimming cut 0 bases from V and 4 bases from J; bases unmatched to any gene: 2. CDR3 bases: TGTGCCAGCAGCGTAGAAGGGACTAGCGGGGGGTACAATGAGCAGTTCTTC. Its protein is CASSVEGTSGGYNEQFF.

The V gene is TRBV12-3 or TRBV12-4, the J gene TRBJ2-3; no clear D. The CDR3 is 13 residues long. Trimming stripped 4 bases from V and 0 bases from J, with 5 bases between. The CDR3: CASSSQSTDTQYF. CDR3 coding DNA: TGTGCCAGCAGTTCTCAGAGCACAGATACGCAGTATTTT.

V and J are TRBV10-3 and TRBJ2-5; maybe TRBD1 (5 bases). The CDR3 loop spans 13 amino acids. The germline V gene encodes CDR1 ENHRY and CDR2 SYGVKD. Trimming took off 3 bases at V and 0 bases at J, with 5 bases between the two ends. CDR3 coding DNA: TGTGCCATCAGTGAAGGGGACCAAGAGACCCAGTACTTC. Encoded protein: CAISEGDQETQYF.

The rearrangement links TRBV18 to TRBJ2-7; perhaps TRBD1 as D (5 bases). V was shortened by 2 bases and J by 5 bases, with 13 bases between the two germline ends. From germline, CDR1 is KGHSH and CDR2 LQKENI. CDR3 length equals 14 residues. As DNA, the CDR3 is TGTGCCAGCTCACCAGTCGCAGGGATAGACGAGCAGTACGTC. Its protein is CASSPVAGIDEQYV.

The gene calls are TRBV30 and TRBJ1-1, with D unclear. Germline V lookup: CDR1 GTSNPN, CDR2 SVGIG (reference sequence). This CDR3 region has 12 residues. With 6 bases removed from V and 1 base from J, the gap between germline ends came to 9 bases. The CDR3 here is CACQARNTEAFF. CDR3 coding DNA: TGTGCCTGCCAGGCCAGGAACACTGAAGCTTTCTTT.

The chain has TRBV5-4 and TRBJ2-7; D unclear. The CDR3 is 11 amino acids. Trimming pared 7 bases from V and 3 bases from J, leaving 8 bases between. In germline, CDR1 is SGHNT, CDR2 YYREEE (reference sequence). This CDR3 is CASGSGYEQYF. The CDR3 nucleotides read TGTGCCAGCGGCTCGGGCTACGAGCAGTACTTC.

This clone is a singleton in its sample. V gene TRBV7-9 combines with J gene TRBJ1-4; the D is unclear. The CDR3 contains 15 residues. Trimming removed 7 bases from V and 2 bases from J, with 14 bases in between. Germline V CDR1 and CDR2: SEHNR, FQNEAQ (reference sequence). CDR3 protein: CASTLGPATNEKLFF. CDR3 DNA: TGTGCCAGCACCCTCGGTCCCGCGACTAATGAAAAACTGTTTTTT.

CDR3 sequence: CASSQGAGGMADTQYF. CDR3 DNA: TGTGCCAGCAGCCAAGGCGCGGGGGGGATGGCAGATACGCAGTATTTT. V gene TRBV3-1 (or the pseudogene TRBV3-2) combines with J gene TRBJ2-3; TRBD2 matches at 9 bases. The CDR3 covers 16 residues. CDR1 is LGHDT, CDR2 YNNKEL, per germline (reference sequence). The junction had 6 bases not matched to a gene; V was cut back by 1 base and J by 4 bases.

The V and J genes are TRBV24-1 and TRBJ1-1; 7 bases match TRBD1. Germline V gives CDR1 KGHDR, CDR2 SFDVKD. This CDR3 is built from 10 residues. In nucleotides, the CDR3 is TGTAGGGGGCGCAGCACTGAAGCTTTCTTT. Protein product: CRGRSTEAFF.

The CDR3 DNA follows: TGTGCCAGCAGTTTAGCGGGGTTCGGGCACGAGCAGTACTTC. Its translation: CASSLAGFGHEQYF. The chain couples TRBV2 to TRBJ2-7, with 8 bases that match TRBD2. CDR1 and CDR2 (germline): SNHLY, FYNNEI. The CDR3 is 14 amino acids. V gave up 5 bases and J gave up 5 bases; unmatched junction bases: 8.

V is TRBV9 and J is TRBJ2-2; D might be TRBD2 (5 bases). The germline CDR1 and CDR2 sequences are SGDLS and YYNGEE. CDR3 size: 16 residues. Trimming stripped 4 bases from V and 1 base from J, with 14 bases between. This CDR3 reads CASSPRGGVNTGELFF. The DNA of the CDR3 is TGTGCCAGCAGCCCACGAGGAGGAGTGAACACCGGGGAGCTGTTTTTT.